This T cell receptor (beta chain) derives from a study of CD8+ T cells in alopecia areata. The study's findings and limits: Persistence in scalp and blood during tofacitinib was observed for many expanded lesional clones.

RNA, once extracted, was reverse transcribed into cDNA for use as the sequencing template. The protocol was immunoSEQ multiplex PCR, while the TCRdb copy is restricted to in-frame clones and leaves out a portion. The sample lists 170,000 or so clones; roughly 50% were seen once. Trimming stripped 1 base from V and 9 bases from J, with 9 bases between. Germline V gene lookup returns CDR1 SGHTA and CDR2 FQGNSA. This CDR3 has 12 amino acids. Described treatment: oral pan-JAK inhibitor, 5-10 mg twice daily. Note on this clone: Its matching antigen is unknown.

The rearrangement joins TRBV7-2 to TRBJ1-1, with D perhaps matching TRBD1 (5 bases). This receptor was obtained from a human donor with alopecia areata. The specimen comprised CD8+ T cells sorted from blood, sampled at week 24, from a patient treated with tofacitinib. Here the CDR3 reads CASSLGGAKAFF. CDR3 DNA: TGTGCCAGCAGCTTAGGAGGGGCGAAAGCTTTCTTT. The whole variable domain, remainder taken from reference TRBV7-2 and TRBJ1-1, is GAGVSQSPSNKVTEKGKDVELRCDPISGHTALYWYRQSLGQGLEFLIYFQGNSAPDKSGLPSDRFSAERTGGSVSTLTIQRTQQEDSAVYLCASSLGGAKAFFGQGTRLTVV.